One sample yielded the 18 T cell receptor beta chains listed below, sequenced in a study of control samples from healthy donors and cancer patients. Profiled with immunoSEQ multiplex PCR; TCRdb holds only in-frame clones, not every one. The data contain fewer than 200,000 clones, 85% to 95% of them seen just once; the ten biggest clones take up approximately 4%. Material: blood. These receptors were collected from an older woman in good health.

The rearrangement joins TRBV5-4 to TRBJ2-7, with 7 nucleotides matching TRBD1. The junction had 7 bases not matched to a gene; V was cut back by 2 bases and J by 5 bases. CDR1 and CDR2 from the germline V gene are SGHNT and YYREEE (reference sequence). This CDR3 has 14 residues. The CDR3 is CASSLTGDRDEQYF. DNA of the CDR3: TGTGCCAGCAGCTTAACAGGGGATAGGGACGAGCAGTACTTC.

The rearrangement joins TRBV9 to TRBJ1-5; 12 positions match TRBD1. Germline values: CDR1 SGDLS, CDR2 YYNGEE. V lost 4 bases to trimming and J lost 6 bases; unmatched junction nucleotides: 5. The CDR3 length is 15 residues. In nucleotides, the CDR3 is TGTGCCAGCAGCAGAGGGACAGGGGGCCGTCAGCCCCAGCATTTT. It yields the protein CASSRGTGGRQPQHF. The full variable domain, rest sourced from reference TRBV9 and TRBJ1-5, is DSGVTQTPKHLITATGQRVTLRCSPRSGDLSVYWYQQSLDQGLQFLIQYYNGEERAKGNILERFSAQQFPDLHSELNLSSLELGDSALYFCASSRGTGGRQPQHFGDGTRLSIL.

The chain joins TRBV3-1 (or the pseudogene TRBV3-2) to TRBJ2-2, with TRBD2 identical over 7 bases. CDR3 length: 18 amino acids. J lost 1 base, V lost 1 base, and 9 bases had no gene match. Germline V gene sequence: CDR1 LGHDT, CDR2 YNNKEL (reference sequence). The CDR3 spells CASSQVSALAVNTGELFF. CDR3 nucleotide sequence: TGTGCCAGCAGCCAAGTCTCGGCCCTAGCGGTGAACACCGGGGAGCTGTTTTTT.

The chain links TRBV6-6 to TRBJ1-4; the match to TRBD1 covers 9 bases. Germline V gene data show CDR1 as MNHNY and CDR2 as SVGAGI (reference sequence). The V segment lost 5 bases and the J segment 7 bases; nucleotides outside the gene matches: 8. The CDR3 extends over 15 amino acids. This chain's CDR3 is CASSAGQGLSEKLFF. As DNA, the CDR3 is TGTGCCAGCAGTGCGGGACAGGGTCTTAGTGAAAAACTGTTTTTT.

This clone has just a few counts. The chain employs TRBV3-1 (or the pseudogene TRBV3-2) and TRBJ1-2; D is possibly TRBD1 (6 bases). This CDR3 contains 13 residues. The ends were cut back, 5 bases at V and 4 bases at J, with 11 bases in the middle. Germline assignment: CDR1 LGHDT and CDR2 YNNKEL (reference sequence). The CDR3 DNA reads as TGTGCCAGCAGCGCCGGGGGGGCCTATGGCTACACCTTC. Translating gives CASSAGGAYGYTF.

The genes are TRBV7-3 and TRBJ2-1; weak D call: TRBD2 (7 bases). Germline V gives CDR1 SGHTA, CDR2 FQGTGA. This CDR3 region has 17 residues. V lost 1 base to trimming and J lost 1 base, with 14 bases between them. The DNA of the CDR3 is TGTGCCAGCAGCTTAATGAGGGGGAGGGGATCCTACAATGAGCAGTTCTTC. Translation: CASSLMRGRGSYNEQFF.

The V gene is TRBV27, the J gene TRBJ1-2; D possibly corresponds to TRBD1 (6 bases). From germline, CDR1 is MNHEY and CDR2 SMNVEV (reference sequence). The CDR3 consists of 12 residues. V gave up 6 bases and J gave up 3 bases, with 8 bases separating them. The CDR3 DNA is TGTGCCAGCAGGGCAGGGGACTATGGCTACACCTTC. Its translation: CASRAGDYGYTF.

The chain is built from TRBV6-6 and TRBJ1-3; D ambiguous. V lost 6 bases and J 4 bases, leaving 13 bases between the germline ends. This CDR3 has 14 amino acids. CDR1 MNHNY and CDR2 SVGAGI come from the germline V gene (reference sequence). CDR3 nucleotide sequence: TGTGCCAGCAGCTTTGCATTAACGGGAAACACCATATATTTT. Protein: CASSFALTGNTIYF.

The V gene is TRBV5-6, the J gene TRBJ1-1; D uncertain. CDR3 length: 16 amino acids. CDR1 is SGHDT and CDR2 is YYEEEE in the germline V gene. Trimming removed 4 bases at V and 0 bases at J, with 16 bases between. CDR3 loop: CASSRGPQVMNTEAFF. In DNA form, the CDR3 reads TGTGCCAGCAGCCGAGGGCCCCAGGTAATGAACACTGAAGCTTTCTTT. The entire variable domain, with the rest obtained from reference TRBV5-6 and TRBJ1-1, is as follows: DAGVTQSPTHLIKTRGQQVTLRCSPKSGHDTVSWYQQALGQGPQFIFQYYEEEERQRGNFPDRFSGHQFPNYSSELNVNALLLGDSALYLCASSRGPQVMNTEAFFGQGTRLTVV.

Regarding this clone: Other DNA sequences in the sample encode the same CDR3. CDR3 protein: CASSLGSNQPQHF. DNA for the CDR3: TGTGCCAGCAGTTTGGGAAGCAATCAGCCCCAGCATTTT. V and J are TRBV12-3 or TRBV12-4 and TRBJ1-5; D gene ambiguous. V dropped 3 bases and J dropped 1 base, with 4 bases sitting between them. The CDR3 is 13 amino acids.

The chain couples TRBV5-6 to TRBJ2-2, with 7 nucleotides matching TRBD1. The V segment lost 4 bases and the J segment 5 bases; nucleotides outside the gene matches: 14. This CDR3 comprises 17 residues. The V gene's germline CDR1 is SGHDT and CDR2 YYEEEE. The CDR3 sequence: CASSTLTGESFTGELFF. The CDR3 bases are TGTGCCAGCAGCACCTTAACAGGGGAATCGTTTACCGGGGAGCTGTTTTTT.

There are a few counts of this clone. The chain is built from TRBV5-8 and TRBJ1-2; no clear D. With 1 base removed from V and 5 bases from J, the gap between germline ends came to 15 bases. CDR3 size: 15 residues. Germline CDR1 SGHTS, CDR2 YDEGEE. CDR3 protein: CASSLLGYQSYGYTF. The CDR3 DNA follows: TGTGCCAGCAGCTTGCTAGGATACCAGAGTTATGGCTACACCTTC.

The chain recombines TRBV27 with TRBJ1-1; maybe TRBD1 (5 bases). The V and J ends lost 5 bases and 0 bases respectively, with 13 bases between them. This CDR3 comprises 15 residues. Germline-derived CDR1 and CDR2 are MNHEY and SMNVEV (reference sequence). The CDR3 coding sequence is TGTGCCAGCAGTAGATACAGGAGCATGAACACTGAAGCTTTCTTT. Protein: CASSRYRSMNTEAFF.

This chain joins TRBV19 and TRBJ2-2; 8 nucleotides line up with TRBD1. With V trimmed by 7 bases and J by 6 bases, 7 bases remained unmatched. Germline V gene data show CDR1 as LNHDA and CDR2 as SQIVND (reference sequence). The CDR3 covers 14 residues. CDR3 amino acids: CASTWTGWAGELFF. The CDR3 nucleotides are TGTGCCAGTACCTGGACAGGGTGGGCCGGGGAGCTGTTTTTT.

The chain employs TRBV6-2 or TRBV6-3 and TRBJ1-5, with D tentatively TRBD1 (6 bases). V dropped 8 bases and J dropped 7 bases, with 15 bases sitting between them. This CDR3 is 13 amino acids long. CDR1 and CDR2 from the germline V gene are MNHEY and SVGEGT. The CDR3 region has the DNA TGTGCCAGCTGCCTGGTGGGGGGCCAGCCCCAGCATTTT. Protein product: CASCLVGGQPQHF.

The genes are TRBV4-3 and TRBJ2-1; D may match TRBD1 or TRBD2 (9 bases each). Trimming took off 3 bases at V and 7 bases at J, with 22 bases between the two ends. Germline V gene sequence: CDR1 LGHNA, CDR2 YSLEER. The CDR3 runs to 17 residues. CDR3 nucleotides: TGCGCCAGCAGCCAGACACAGACTAGCGGACAGGGGAATGAGCAGTTCTTC. This gives the protein CASSQTQTSGQGNEQFF.

V usage is TRBV5-4 and J usage is TRBJ2-3; D is possibly TRBD1 or TRBD2 (6 bases each). The V end was cut by 6 bases, the J end by 2 bases, with 16 bases between. This CDR3 is 15 amino acids long. CDR1 and CDR2 from the germline V gene are SGHNT and YYREEE (reference sequence). Here the CDR3 DNA reads TGTGCCAGCAAGCAGTACGGGGGCACCACAGATACGCAGTATTTT. As protein: CASKQYGGTTDTQYF.

The chain carries TRBV4-3 and TRBJ1-2, with D hard to call. Germline lookup yields CDR1 LGHNA and CDR2 YSLEER. The germline V and J ends were trimmed by 0 bases and 2 bases, with 7 bases remaining between them. The length of the CDR3 is 14 residues. CDR3 sequence: CASSQDRQNYGYTF. The CDR3 bases are TGCGCCAGCAGCCAAGACCGGCAGAACTATGGCTACACCTTC.